In its sample, the clone carrying this T cell receptor (beta chain) was seen a few times. Its antigen is currently unknown. This sample was taken from a study of T cell responses to AZD1222 COVID-19 vaccine. Study-level points and caveats: Possibly, clonal diversity was underestimated; donors were largely white British and included more females.

CDR1 is MNHEY, CDR2 SMNVEV, per germline (reference sequence). This CDR3 has 13 residues. V was pared by 6 bases and J by 2 bases, with 9 bases between. Generated by immunoSEQ multiplex PCR, the TCRdb table keeps only in-frame clones and is missing some. The sample includes about 86,000 clones, about nine tenths of them seen just once. This TCR was sampled from an adult in good health. The rearrangement links TRBV27 to TRBJ2-3; D possibly matches TRBD1 or TRBD2 (5 bases each). Material: peripheral blood, obtained on day 0 of AZD1222 vaccination. CDR3 region: CASRRDLTDTQYF. The CDR3 DNA reads TGTGCCAGCAGACGGGACCTCACAGATACGCAGTATTTT.